This record covers a single T cell receptor beta chain. The antigen remains undetermined. The junction differs from germline at one of its ends, possibly a read error. After constant-region reverse-primer amplification, full-length variable regions underwent semi-nested PCR with Nested Universal Primer A. TCRdb analysed the 5' RACE reads with MiXCR anew, one entry per CDR3 protein. The sample includes 10,000 to 15,000 distinct CDR3 sequences, 20% to 25% seen only once; the top ten take roughly 3.2%. General observations from the study: Larger-cohort validation covered only one TCR beta V-J rearrangement.

CDR1 and CDR2 (germline): MNHEY, SVGAGI. This CDR3 has 15 amino acids. V gene TRBV6-5 combines with J gene TRBJ1-5; 8 nucleotides align to TRBD1. The sequenced sample consisted of naive CD4+ T cells sorted from blood. The subset: naive CD4+ T cells, CD4+CD45RA+CD25-. This receptor was obtained from a female donor with breast cancer. The CDR3: CASMLTGDSSQPQHF. CDR3 in DNA: TGTGCCAGCATGTTGACAGGGGATAGCAGTCAGCCCCAGCATTTT.